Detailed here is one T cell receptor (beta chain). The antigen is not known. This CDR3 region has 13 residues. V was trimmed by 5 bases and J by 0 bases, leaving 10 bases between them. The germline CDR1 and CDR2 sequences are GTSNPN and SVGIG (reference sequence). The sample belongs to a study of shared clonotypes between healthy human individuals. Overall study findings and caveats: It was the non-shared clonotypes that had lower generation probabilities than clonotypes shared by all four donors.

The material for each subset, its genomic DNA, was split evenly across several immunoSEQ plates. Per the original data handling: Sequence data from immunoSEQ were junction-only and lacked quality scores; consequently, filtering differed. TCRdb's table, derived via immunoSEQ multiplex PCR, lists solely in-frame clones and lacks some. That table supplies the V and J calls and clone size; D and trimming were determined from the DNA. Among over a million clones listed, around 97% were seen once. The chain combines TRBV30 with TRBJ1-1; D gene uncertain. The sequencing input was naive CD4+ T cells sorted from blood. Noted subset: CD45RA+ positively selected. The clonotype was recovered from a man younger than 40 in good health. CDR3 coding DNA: TGTGCCTGGGGGGTGGGATTGAACACTGAAGCTTTCTTT. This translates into CAWGVGLNTEAFF.